This TCR beta chain came from a study of CD8 T cells in ankylosing spondylitis. General observations from the study: Significant enrichment of disease-linked clones was reported in matched ankylosing spondylitis synovial fluid. Some of these motif variants have turned up before, in reports on reactive arthritis synovial fluid and blood. Characteristic, it appeared, of ankylosing spondylitis blood was a TCR beta motif of several highly homologous variants.

Quantitative 5'-RACE with molecular barcodes was used to make the TCR beta libraries. TCRdb processed the 5' RACE reads anew with MiXCR; each CDR3 protein has one entry. The table has roughly 700,000 distinct CDR3 sequences, around 17% seen once. This clonotype was picked up many times. The antigen is not known. This TCR derives from a male donor with ankylosing spondylitis. The sample was blood, either unsorted or a sorted T cell fraction (not recorded which).

The CDR3 region is CSARGDTYEQYF. For the CDR3, the DNA is TGCAGTGCTAGGGGGGACACCTACGAGCAGTACTTC. The V call is TRBV20-1, the J call TRBJ2-7, with D possibly TRBD1 on 6 matching bases. Germline-derived CDR1 and CDR2 are DFQATT and SNEGSKA (reference sequence). The CDR3 length is 12 residues. With 3 bases removed from V and 2 bases from J, the gap between germline ends came to 8 bases.